The 27 T cell receptor beta chains in this list originate from one sample, sequenced in a study of T cells in localized non-small cell lung cancer. The table came from immunoSEQ multiplex PCR; TCRdb's copy has only in-frame clones and leaves some out. The table lists over 1,000 clones, approximately 25% of them singletons. Sequencing used normal lung tissue next to the tumor, obtained before any cancer treatment. The receptors originated from a woman between 35 and 70 years old with stage I squamous cell lung carcinoma.

V usage is TRBV18 and J usage is TRBJ2-2; no firm D call. V shed 2 bases and J shed 6 bases, with 13 bases lying between them. The CDR3 covers 15 residues. CDR1 is KGHSH, CDR2 LQKENI, per germline. The CDR3 DNA is TGTGCCAGCTCACCAGGCCCCCTCTTCCCCGGGGAGCTGTTTTTT. Its protein product is CASSPGPLFPGELFF.

This clone was seen only a few times. The chain combines TRBV11-3 with TRBJ2-7, with 14 bases that match TRBD2. Losses at the gene ends were 3 bases for V and 7 bases for J; bases not matched to a gene: 5. The CDR3 consists of 15 residues. Germline V gene data show CDR1 as SGHNT and CDR2 as YENEEA. CDR3: CASSLGLAGVGEQYF. The DNA of the CDR3 is TGTGCCAGCAGCTTGGGACTAGCGGGAGTAGGTGAGCAGTACTTC.

This clone was picked up a small number of times. The V gene is TRBV11-3, the J gene TRBJ1-2; 10 bases agree with TRBD1. Germline CDR1 and CDR2: SGHNT and YENEEA. V was pared by 5 bases and J by 2 bases, with 5 bases of the junction left unmatched. CDR3 length equals 15 residues. In DNA form, the CDR3 reads TGTGCCAGCAGCCCCTCGACAGGGGGCAACTATGGCTACACCTTC. It encodes CASSPSTGGNYGYTF.

This clone appeared a few times. This rearrangement joins TRBV9 to TRBJ1-1, with TRBD1 matching 7 bases. V shed 5 bases and J 10 bases; nucleotides not matched to a gene: 8. Germline CDR1 reads SGDLS; CDR2 reads YYNGEE. The CDR3 contains 12 residues. The CDR3 region is CASSEQGIIAFF. The CDR3 DNA is TGTGCCAGCAGTGAACAGGGGATCATAGCTTTCTTT.

The chain links TRBV12-5 to TRBJ2-1; 7 bases line up with TRBD2. Germline V gene sequence: CDR1 LGHNT, CDR2 FRNRAP. Trimming removed 7 bases from V and 6 bases from J; junction bases left unmatched: 12. There are 15 residues in the CDR3. CDR3 amino acids: CASAPGGSVGNEQFF. DNA for the CDR3: TGTGCTAGTGCCCCTGGCGGGAGCGTCGGCAATGAGCAGTTCTTC.

A few counts support this clone. V usage is TRBV11-3 and J usage is TRBJ2-3, with TRBD2 matching 13 bases. V lost 4 bases to trimming and J lost 2 bases; unmatched junction nucleotides: 3. Germline V lookup: CDR1 SGHNT, CDR2 YENEEA. This CDR3 is built from 16 residues. The CDR3 nucleotides read TGTGCCAGCAGCTCTGGACTAGCGGGGGTCACAGATACGCAGTATTTT. Translation gives CASSSGLAGVTDTQYF.

The rearrangement joins TRBV4-1 to TRBJ2-4; 10 bases line up with TRBD1. After removal of 3 bases from V and 5 bases from J, the junction contained 7 bases not matched to a gene. This CDR3 has 16 residues. Germline CDR1 reads MGHRA; CDR2 reads YSYEKL. The chain's CDR3 is CASSQRDRGVENIQYF. The CDR3, as DNA: TGCGCCAGCAGCCAGAGGGACAGGGGAGTCGAAAACATTCAGTACTTC.

The V and J genes are TRBV18 and TRBJ1-2; no definite D call. The CDR3 sequence is 14 residues long. CDR1 KGHSH and CDR2 LQKENI come from the germline V gene. Trimming shortened V by 3 bases and J by 5 bases, and 13 bases separated the two germline ends. The CDR3 sequence: CASSPPTPWYGYTF. The CDR3 nucleotides read TGTGCCAGCTCACCCCCCACTCCTTGGTATGGCTACACCTTC.

This clone is deemed large (0.1 to 1%). The rearrangement links TRBV6-8 to TRBJ2-2, with TRBD1 matching 11 bases. This CDR3 is built from 15 residues. Germline CDR1 and CDR2: MNHGY and SAAAGT. V was clipped by 7 bases and J by 6 bases; unmatched bases: 7. CDR3: CASIVGQGASGELFF. The CDR3 DNA is TGTGCCAGCATCGTAGGACAGGGGGCATCCGGGGAGCTGTTTTTT.

This clone is labeled large. This chain joins TRBV6-8 and TRBJ1-6; weak D call: TRBD1 (5 bases). The germline CDR1 and CDR2 sequences are MNHGY and SAAAGT. The V end was cut by 7 bases, the J end by 16 bases, with 23 bases between. The CDR3 has 14 amino acids. CDR3 amino acids: CASKWGRQVVELHF. In nucleotides, the CDR3 is TGTGCCAGCAAGTGGGGACGTCAAGTAGTGGAACTCCACTTT.

The J gene is TRBJ2-6, the V gene TRBV19, with no clear D. Trimming removed 3 bases from V and 0 bases from J, with 12 bases in between. CDR3 length: 17 residues. From germline, CDR1 is LNHDA and CDR2 SQIVND (reference sequence). As DNA, the CDR3 is TGTGCCAGTAGTATTGGCAGCACCGACTCTGGGGCCAACGTCCTGACTTTC. Translation: CASSIGSTDSGANVLTF.

This clone was found a few times. V usage is TRBV28 and J usage is TRBJ1-2; 9 nucleotides match TRBD1. V lost 5 bases, J lost 2 bases, and 6 bases stayed unmatched. The length of the CDR3 is 15 residues. Looked up from germline, CDR1 is MDHEN and CDR2 is SYDVKM. The CDR3 loop reads CASSAWDRANYGYTF. In nucleotides, the CDR3 is TGTGCCAGCAGTGCCTGGGACAGGGCCAACTATGGCTACACCTTC.

This clone came up a few times. The chain uses TRBV9 and TRBJ2-7; D may correspond to TRBD1 or TRBD2 (5 bases each). Deletions cut 5 bases from V and 2 bases from J, with 11 bases between. Germline V gene data show CDR1 as SGDLS and CDR2 as YYNGEE. The CDR3 spans 13 residues. The CDR3 nucleotides read TGTGCCAGCAGTAGGGACCTTCCCTACGAGCAGTACTTC. It is translated as CASSRDLPYEQYF.

The chain couples TRBV11-3 to TRBJ2-1; 8 bases are a match to TRBD2. CDR3 length: 15 residues. V lost 0 bases and J lost 8; bases outside the gene matches: 6. The germline V gene encodes CDR1 SGHNT and CDR2 YENEEA. The CDR3 sequence is CASSLEILAGYEQFF. CDR3 DNA sequence: TGTGCCAGCAGCTTAGAGATATTAGCGGGATATGAGCAGTTCTTC.

This chain links TRBV10-3 with TRBJ2-7, with D possibly called TRBD1 or TRBD2 (5 bases each). Germline values: CDR1 ENHRY, CDR2 SYGVKD. The V end was cut by 2 bases, the J end by 2 bases, with 10 bases between. CDR3 length: 14 residues. The CDR3 DNA sequence: TGTGCCATCAGTGAGGGGACGGGCACCTACGAGCAGTACTTC. Translating gives CAISEGTGTYEQYF.

The chain links TRBV5-1 to TRBJ2-3; 10 positions match TRBD2. J gave up 3 bases and V 5 bases, and 6 bases lay outside the gene matches. From germline, CDR1 is SGHRS and CDR2 YFSETQ. CDR3 length equals 15 residues. Written as DNA, the CDR3 is TGCGCCAGCAGGGGAGTAGCGGGGGGTACAGATACGCAGTATTTT. The encoded protein is CASRGVAGGTDTQYF. Based on the CDR3 plus reference TRBV5-1 and TRBJ2-3, the full variable domain is KAGVTQTPRYLIKTRGQQVTLSCSPISGHRSVSWYQQTPGQGLQFLFEYFSETQRNKGNFPGRFSGRQFSNSRSEMNVSTLELGDSALYLCASRGVAGGTDTQYFGPGTRLTVL.

This chain connects TRBV5-1 to TRBJ1-2; 10 bases map to TRBD1. Germline V gene data show CDR1 as SGHRS and CDR2 as YFSETQ. The CDR3 spans 15 residues. Trimming removed 5 bases from V and 0 bases from J; junction bases left unmatched: 4. The CDR3 nucleotides read TGCGCCAGCAGTCGGGACAGGGGATCTAACTATGGCTACACCTTC. Protein sequence: CASSRDRGSNYGYTF.

This sequence joins TRBV5-1 and TRBJ2-1; tentatively, D is TRBD2 (6 bases). The CDR3 length is 15 residues. The V end lost 0 bases, the J end lost 8 bases, and 15 bases lay between the germline ends. Germline V gene data show CDR1 as SGHRS and CDR2 as YFSETQ. As DNA, the CDR3 is TGCGCCAGCAGCTTGGAGGGGCAGGGAGGCGATGAGCAGTTCTTC. Its translation is CASSLEGQGGDEQFF. The entire variable domain, with the rest obtained from reference TRBV5-1 and TRBJ2-1, is as follows: KAGVTQTPRYLIKTRGQQVTLSCSPISGHRSVSWYQQTPGQGLQFLFEYFSETQRNKGNFPGRFSGRQFSNSRSEMNVSTLELGDSALYLCASSLEGQGGDEQFFGPGTRLTVL.

J is TRBJ2-3 and V is TRBV19, with D perhaps matching TRBD1 (6 bases). The CDR3 consists of 15 residues. V lost 4 bases and J lost 0, with 11 bases in between. CDR1 LNHDA and CDR2 SQIVND come from the germline V gene (reference sequence). The CDR3 sequence is CASSNTGSSTDTQYF. The DNA for the CDR3 is TGTGCCAGTAGTAATACAGGGTCTAGCACAGATACGCAGTATTTT.

This clone was detected a few times. The chain couples TRBV23-1 to TRBJ2-1; no clear D gene. TRBV23-1 is flagged as an ORF with uncertain function. The V gene lost 6 bases and the J gene lost 4 bases, with 10 bases spanning the gap. The CDR3 is 13 amino acids. CDR3 region: CASSLEAYNEQFF. DNA for the CDR3: TGCGCCAGCAGCTTAGAGGCATACAATGAGCAGTTCTTC.

This clone has more than one count but fewer than ten. This chain links TRBV11-3 with TRBJ2-7; D might be TRBD1 or TRBD2, each matching 7 bases. Trimming removed 4 bases at V and 0 bases at J, with 16 bases between. This CDR3 contains 16 residues. Germline lookup yields CDR1 SGHNT and CDR2 YENEEA. The CDR3 nucleotides read TGTGCCAGCAGCTGGGGGGGACAGCTAAGCTCCTACGAGCAGTACTTC. It encodes CASSWGGQLSSYEQYF.

This chain uses TRBV4-1 with TRBJ1-5, with 8 bases matching TRBD1. The CDR3 totals 15 residues. The V segment lost 2 bases and the J segment 6 bases; nucleotides outside the gene matches: 6. Germline V lookup: CDR1 MGHRA, CDR2 YSYEKL. The chain's CDR3 is CASSQSQGAFQPQHF. DNA for the CDR3: TGCGCCAGCAGCCAATCTCAGGGGGCGTTTCAGCCCCAGCATTTT.

The rearrangement links TRBV30 to TRBJ2-5; the D is unclear. This CDR3 has 12 amino acids. The germline V and J ends were trimmed by 2 bases and 3 bases, with 7 bases remaining between them. Per the germline V gene, CDR1 is GTSNPN and CDR2 is SVGIG (reference sequence). This CDR3 reads CAWSRTKETQYF. CDR3 bases: TGTGCCTGGAGTCGAACGAAAGAGACCCAGTACTTC.

The CDR3 protein is CASSFAAGISYEQYF. The CDR3 nucleotides are TGCGCCAGCAGCTTTGCAGCGGGGATCTCCTACGAGCAGTACTTC. V is TRBV5-1 and J is TRBJ2-7, with 7 bases fitting TRBD2. Unmatched junction bases numbered 5, after V lost 2 bases and J lost 0 bases. In germline, CDR1 is SGHRS, CDR2 YFSETQ. This CDR3 has 15 residues.

The J gene is TRBJ2-1, the V gene TRBV18, with D perhaps matching TRBD2 (5 bases). Germline lookup yields CDR1 KGHSH and CDR2 LQKENI. This CDR3 has 12 residues. The V end was cut by 6 bases, the J end by 7 bases, with 10 bases between. This chain's CDR3 is CASSPGSNEQFF. Written as DNA, the CDR3 is TGTGCCAGCTCGCCGGGGAGTAATGAGCAGTTCTTC. Full variable domain (remainder filled in from reference TRBV18 and TRBJ2-1): NAGVMQNPRHLVRRRGQEARLRCSPMKGHSHVYWYRQLPEEGLKFMVYLQKENIIDESGMPKERFSAEFPKEGPSILRIQQVVRGDSAAYFCASSPGSNEQFFGPGTRLTVL.

The rearrangement joins TRBV11-3 to TRBJ1-4; 8 bases match TRBD1. Germline V gene lookup returns CDR1 SGHNT and CDR2 YENEEA. The CDR3 is 15 residues long. Trimming removed 5 bases from V and 7 bases from J; junction bases left unmatched: 9. CDR3 DNA sequence: TGTGCCAGCAGCACGGACAGGGAGGCCGGTGAAAAACTGTTTTTT. Encoded protein: CASSTDREAGEKLFF.

This clone is judged hyperexpanded. The chain is built from TRBV12-5 and TRBJ2-2; no reliable D call. The CDR3 contains 16 residues. Germline V gene lookup returns CDR1 LGHNT and CDR2 FRNRAP. Trimming took off 1 base at V and 0 bases at J, with 9 bases between the two ends. The CDR3 DNA reads as TGTGCTAGTGGTTTGGAGCCCAGACCGAACACCGGGGAGCTGTTTTTT. This sequence encodes CASGLEPRPNTGELFF.